This is a list of T cell receptor beta chains from one sample in a study of blood T cells in healthy people across ages. TCRdb used MiXCR to reprocess the 5' RACE reads, holding one entry per CDR3 protein. The data show approximately 600,000 distinct CDR3 sequences, roughly 58% seen once. Sequenced input: blood. These TCRs come from a man between 60 and 70 years old in good health. Both conserved end residues are part of each CDR3. Each record gives: CDR3 protein, CDR3 DNA, J gene, V gene, clone size, D gene. A D gene is named only where the DNA matches it firmly. Clone size, where shown, is once, few, many, or a class for clones that have expanded.

CDR3: CASGLAGFGETQYF
DNA: TGTGCTAGTGGTTTGGCCGGGTTCGGGGAGACCCAGTACTTC
J: TRBJ2-5
V: TRBV12-5
size: few
D: NA

CDR3: CASRAGTGSLDEQYF
DNA: TGTGCCAGCAGAGCCGGGACAGGGTCTTTAGATGAGCAGTACTTC
J: TRBJ2-7
V: TRBV2
size: NA
D: TRBD1

CDR3: CASSRGQPGESPLHF
DNA: TGTGCCAGCTCACGCGGACAACCTGGCGAGTCACCCCTCCACTTT
J: TRBJ1-6
V: TRBV18
size: few
D: NA

CDR3: CASSENGGGGQPQHF
DNA: TGTGCCAGCAGTGAGAACGGGGGCGGGGGTCAGCCCCAGCATTTT
J: TRBJ1-5
V: TRBV2
size: NA
D: NA

CDR3: CASRTLAGGQDTQYF
DNA: TGTGCCAGCAGAACACTAGCGGGGGGGCAAGATACGCAGTATTTT
J: TRBJ2-3
V: TRBV6-5
size: NA
D: TRBD2

CDR3: CASSPGRSGGANYNEQFF
DNA: TGCGCCAGCAGTCCCGGTAGAAGCGGGGGGGCCAACTACAATGAGCAGTTCTTC
J: TRBJ2-1
V: TRBV10-2
size: once
D: TRBD2

CDR3: CSVEPTGGSEAFF
DNA: TGCAGCGTTGAACCTACAGGGGGCTCTGAAGCTTTCTTT
J: TRBJ1-1
V: TRBV29-1
size: NA
D: TRBD1

CDR3: CASRLGIRETQYF
DNA: TGTGCCAGCAGGCTTGGGATAAGGGAGACCCAGTACTTC
J: TRBJ2-5
V: TRBV6-5
size: NA
D: NA

CDR3: CASSQAGRTFYEQYF
DNA: TGTGCCAGCAGCCAAGCAGGACGGACCTTCTACGAGCAGTACTTC
J: TRBJ2-7
V: TRBV4-2
size: NA
D: NA

CDR3: CSARSGLAGLNEQYF
DNA: TGCAGTGCTAGATCGGGACTAGCGGGGTTAAACGAGCAGTACTTC
J: TRBJ2-7
V: TRBV20-1
size: NA
D: TRBD2

CDR3: CATSRDQTLAKNIQYF
DNA: TGTGCCACCAGCAGAGACCAAACTCTAGCCAAAAACATTCAGTACTTC
J: TRBJ2-4
V: TRBV15
size: NA
D: NA

CDR3: CASSQVTGGAYNEQFF
DNA: TGTGCCAGCAGCCAAGTTACTGGGGGGGCCTACAATGAGCAGTTCTTC
J: TRBJ2-1
V: TRBV3-1
size: NA
D: TRBD2

CDR3: CASNGLGPEVDQPQHF
DNA: TGTGCCAGCAACGGTCTGGGCCCCGAGGTCGATCAGCCCCAGCATTTT
J: TRBJ1-5
V: TRBV6-1
size: NA
D: NA

CDR3: CASRTGQDSYNEQFF
DNA: TGCGCCAGCAGAACGGGACAGGACTCCTACAATGAGCAGTTCTTC
J: TRBJ2-1
V: TRBV5-1
size: NA
D: TRBD1

CDR3: CASRPTGEETQYF
DNA: TGTGCCAGCAGGCCGACAGGGGAGGAGACCCAGTACTTC
J: TRBJ2-5
V: TRBV2
size: few
D: TRBD1

CDR3: CASSVEGGGGYGYTF
DNA: TGTGCCAGCAGCGTAGAAGGCGGGGGTGGCTATGGCTACACCTTC
J: TRBJ1-2
V: TRBV9
size: NA
D: NA

CDR3: CSANGLAGDLSTDTQYF
DNA: TGCAGTGCTAACGGACTAGCGGGCGACCTCAGCACAGATACGCAGTATTTT
J: TRBJ2-3
V: TRBV20-1
size: NA
D: TRBD2

CDR3: CASSYSGWVSDGYTF
DNA: TGTGCCAGCAGTTATTCGGGGTGGGTTTCGGATGGCTACACCTTC
J: TRBJ1-2
V: TRBV6-5
size: few
D: NA

CDR3: CASSLVAAVGDTQYF
DNA: TGTGCCAGCAGCTTAGTGGCGGCGGTGGGGGATACGCAGTATTTT
J: TRBJ2-3
V: TRBV7-2
size: few
D: NA

CDR3: CASSQLLTGTTLYNEQFF
DNA: TGCGCCAGCAGCCAACTCCTCACCGGGACGACACTCTACAATGAGCAGTTCTTC
J: TRBJ2-1
V: TRBV4-1
size: few
D: NA

CDR3: CASKLATVSYEQYF
DNA: TGCGCCAGCAAACTCGCGACAGTTTCCTACGAGCAGTACTTC
J: TRBJ2-7
V: TRBV5-1
size: many
D: NA

CDR3: CASSPVNGANEKLFF
DNA: TGTGCCAGCAGCCCTGTTAATGGAGCTAATGAAAAACTGTTTTTT
J: TRBJ1-4
V: TRBV11-2
size: NA
D: NA

CDR3: CSAGGGLSGANVLTF
DNA: TGCAGCGCGGGGGGCGGGCTGTCTGGGGCCAACGTCCTGACTTTC
J: TRBJ2-6
V: TRBV29-1
size: few
D: NA

CDR3: CATSPPVSWNEQFF
DNA: TGTGCCACCAGCCCACCGGTGTCCTGGAATGAGCAGTTCTTC
J: TRBJ2-1
V: TRBV15
size: few
D: NA

CDR3: CASSLNRGQDGYTF
DNA: TGTGCCAGCAGTTTAAACCGGGGCCAAGATGGCTACACCTTC
J: TRBJ1-2
V: TRBV12-3/TRBV12-4
size: NA
D: NA

CDR3: CASSLGGTSSYNEQFF
DNA: TGCGCCAGCAGCTTGGGAGGGACCAGCTCCTACAATGAGCAGTTCTTC
J: TRBJ2-1
V: TRBV5-1
size: NA
D: NA

CDR3: CASSRQPGRMNTEAFF
DNA: TGCGCCAGCAGCCGTCAGCCGGGACGAATGAACACTGAAGCTTTCTTT
J: TRBJ1-1
V: TRBV5-1
size: few
D: NA

CDR3: CASSQNGEGNYGYTF
DNA: TGCGCCAGCAGCCAAAACGGAGAGGGGAACTATGGCTACACCTTC
J: TRBJ1-2
V: TRBV4-1
size: NA
D: NA